The 8 T cell receptor beta chains below come from one sample, sequenced in a study of blood T cell repertoires in COVID-19. The table came from immunoSEQ multiplex PCR; TCRdb's copy has only in-frame clones and leaves some out. The sample holds under 200,000 clones, around nine tenths seen once. Sequenced input: peripheral blood. The receptor source for this set is a man between 18 and 29 years old with active or convalescent COVID-19.

This chain joins TRBV10-2 and TRBJ2-3; maybe TRBD2 (5 bases). Germline V gene data show CDR1 as WSHSY and CDR2 as SAAADI. V lost 8 bases and J lost 1, with 13 bases in between. This CDR3 has 14 residues. Written as DNA, the CDR3 is TGCGCCAGCGCCCCAGCGAGGGGCACAGATACGCAGTATTTT. Translating gives CASAPARGTDTQYF.

A single count supports this clone. J is TRBJ2-2 and V is TRBV7-9; 8 bases map to TRBD2. CDR1 is SEHNR and CDR2 is FQNEAQ in the germline V gene (reference sequence). V dropped 3 bases and J dropped 1; count of bases not matched to a gene: 7. This CDR3 is built from 17 residues. CDR3 loop: CASSLGTSSGNTGELFF. CDR3 DNA sequence: TGTGCCAGCAGCTTGGGGACTAGTAGCGGGAACACCGGGGAGCTGTTTTTT.

The chain recombines TRBV5-6 with TRBJ2-7, with D tentatively TRBD2 (6 bases). Trimming removed 4 bases at V and 6 bases at J, with 11 bases between. CDR3 length equals 12 residues. Germline-derived CDR1 and CDR2 are SGHDT and YYEEEE. The CDR3 sequence: CASSIRGSEQYF. DNA of the CDR3: TGTGCCAGCAGCATTCGGGGGTCCGAGCAGTACTTC. The full variable domain, its missing parts supplied by reference TRBV5-6 and TRBJ2-7, is DAGVTQSPTHLIKTRGQQVTLRCSPKSGHDTVSWYQQALGQGPQFIFQYYEEEERQRGNFPDRFSGHQFPNYSSELNVNALLLGDSALYLCASSIRGSEQYFGPGTRLTVT.

This chain uses TRBV6-4 with TRBJ1-3; no firm D call. CDR3 size: 18 residues. Trimming took 7 bases from V and 1 from J, leaving 23 bases between them. Per germline, CDR1 MRHNA and CDR2 SNTAGT. This CDR3 reads CASNGPGSTKVSGNTIYF. In DNA form, the CDR3 reads TGTGCCAGCAATGGGCCCGGATCGACAAAGGTATCTGGAAACACCATATATTTT.

The chain couples TRBV2 to TRBJ2-7; 7 bases match TRBD2. Germline V gene lookup returns CDR1 SNHLY and CDR2 FYNNEI. The V and J ends lost 8 bases and 4 bases, in that order; junction bases with no gene match: 17. The CDR3 length is 16 residues. The CDR3 is CASGEIGTTRIYEQYF. In DNA form, the CDR3 reads TGTGCCAGCGGGGAAATCGGGACTACGCGGATATACGAGCAGTACTTC. Looking up the rest from reference TRBV2 and TRBJ2-7 gives the full variable domain: EPEVTQTPSHQVTQMGQEVILRCVPISNHLYFYWYRQILGQKVEFLVSFYNNEISEKSEIFDDQFSVERPDGSNFTLKIRSTKLEDSAMYFCASGEIGTTRIYEQYFGPGTRLTVT.

This chain connects TRBV18 to TRBJ2-7; 7 bases fit TRBD1. CDR1 and CDR2 from the germline V gene are KGHSH and LQKENI. The CDR3 loop spans 14 amino acids. The V gene end was trimmed by 3 bases and the J gene end by 4 bases; junction bases not matched to a gene: 6. The CDR3: CASSPFPTGYEQYF. The CDR3 region has the DNA TGTGCCAGCTCACCCTTTCCGACAGGGTACGAGCAGTACTTC.

The V call is TRBV6-5, the J call TRBJ1-4; D gene uncertain. CDR3 length: 14 amino acids. Germline values: CDR1 MNHEY, CDR2 SVGAGI. Trimming removed 0 bases from V and 5 bases from J, with 7 bases in between. As DNA, the CDR3 is TGTGCCAGCAGTTACTCGGCGACAAATGAAAAACTGTTTTTT. It codes for CASSYSATNEKLFF.

This clone appeared once. The chain links TRBV6-5 to TRBJ1-5, with 7 bases identical to TRBD1. The germline CDR1 and CDR2 sequences are MNHEY and SVGAGI. The CDR3 loop spans 15 amino acids. V dropped 7 bases and J dropped 5; count of bases not matched to a gene: 11. This CDR3 is CASIPGGREHQPQHF. The CDR3 bases are TGTGCCAGCATACCAGGGGGTCGAGAGCATCAGCCCCAGCATTTT.